By sample share, the clone carrying this T cell receptor (beta chain) is medium-sized. Via MiXCR, TCRdb re-called the 5' RACE reads, giving one row per CDR3 protein. The profile shows some 54,000 distinct CDR3 sequences, less than 8% of them singletons. This specimen belongs to a study of T cells after yellow fever vaccination. Study-level information: Fractions of low cell number were prepared using SMART-Seq v4 Ultra Low Input.

Germline V gene sequence: CDR1 DFQATT, CDR2 SNEGSKA (reference sequence). This CDR3 is 13 amino acids long. J lost 3 bases, V lost 5 bases, and 5 bases had no gene match. Study observations and caveats: Of the clonotypes, a small share occurred in both CD4 and CD8 compartments. By day 5 rather than day 15, the secondary response had peaked, though it was weaker.

The material sequenced was CD8+ T cells not binding an NS4B(214-222) dextramer, sorted from PBMCs, taken around 45 days after the first yellow fever vaccination. This TCR was sampled from a man aged 18 to 29 who received the YFV17D yellow fever vaccine. This chain uses TRBV20-1 with TRBJ2-3; TRBD1 matches 7 bases. The CDR3 loop reads CSAGQARTDTQYF. The CDR3 DNA sequence: TGCAGTGCTGGACAGGCCCGGACAGATACGCAGTATTTT.